This TCR beta chain was recovered during a study of cytomegalovirus exposure and HLA in healthy donors. The PCR had 60 Vbeta and 13 Jbeta primers. Only in-frame clones appear in the TCRdb table, and some are missing; sequencing was by immunoSEQ multiplex PCR. The repertoire holds about 150,000 clones, with around 75% as singletons. The CDR3 is 13 residues long. The germline CDR1 and CDR2 sequences are SQVTM and ANQGSEA. V trimming: 7 bases; J trimming: 4 bases; junction bases outside the gene matches: 9. In this sample, this clone turned up once. This clonotype was sampled from a woman under 30 in good health and CMV-seronegative. V usage is TRBV29-1 and J usage is TRBJ2-5; TRBD2 matches at 7 bases. The sequenced sample was PBMCs. CDR3 bases: TGCAGCGGGGGGGGACCTGCCACAGAGACCCAGTACTTC. It yields the protein CSGGGPATETQYF.